Listed here are 30 T cell receptor beta chains from one sample, sequenced in a study of identical twins (TCRdb year 2016). The library was prepared using 5' RACE. The instrument given in TCRdb is Illumina HiSeq 2000. The public reads were reprocessed in TCRdb via fastp at Q25 and MiXCR, keeping in-frame beta chains. When rows share a CDR3 protein, they turn into one entry using the most common DNA and genes. The sample table records a few hundred thousand distinct CDR3 sequences; about 16% of these occur just once. The top ten clones comprise around 0.48% of the sample. The data also belong to a second study, concerning yellow fever vaccine responses in identical twins.

Sequenced input: CD4+ T cells sorted from blood. The receptors originated from a woman in her late teens or twenties in good health.

This clonotype was seen more than once but under ten times. The CDR3 region is CASSLMQSTGELFF. Here the CDR3 DNA reads TGTGCCAGCAGCTTGATGCAGAGCACCGGGGAGCTGTTTTTT. The gene calls are TRBV5-5 and TRBJ2-2; D remains unclear. This CDR3 has 14 residues. Germline V CDR1 and CDR2: SGHKS, YYEKEE (reference sequence). V lost 1 base and J lost 4, with 8 bases in between. Using reference TRBV5-5 and TRBJ2-2 for the parts outside the CDR3, the full variable domain is DAGVTQSPTHLIKTRGQQVTLRCSPISGHKSVSWYQQVLGQGPQFIFQYYEKEERGRGNFPDRFSARQFPNYSSELNVNALLLGDSALYLCASSLMQSTGELFFGEGSRLTVL.

This clonotype was found a few times. The J gene is TRBJ2-3, the V gene TRBV28; 8 nucleotides agree with TRBD2. The CDR3 runs to 18 residues. V lost 4 bases, J lost 2 bases, and 14 bases stayed unmatched. Germline V gives CDR1 MDHEN, CDR2 SYDVKM. The CDR3, as DNA: TGTGCCAGCAGTTCCCGTCCTTTCGCGGGGGGTTACACAGATACGCAGTATTTT. It translates to CASSSRPFAGGYTDTQYF.

J is TRBJ2-5 and V is TRBV29-1; D ambiguous. Germline CDR1 SQVTM, CDR2 ANQGSEA. The V and J ends lost 7 bases and 5 bases respectively, with 17 bases between them. The CDR3 runs to 13 residues. DNA of the CDR3: TGCAGCGCCCCTCGTGCGAGGCGGGAGACCCAGTACTTC. It encodes CSAPRARRETQYF.

This clonotype has a handful of counts. The chain couples TRBV7-9 to TRBJ2-7; D is perhaps TRBD2 (6 bases). Trimming pared 3 bases from V and 4 bases from J, leaving 10 bases between. This CDR3 has 13 amino acids. Germline V lookup: CDR1 SEHNR, CDR2 FQNEAQ (reference sequence). This CDR3 reads CASSFLAGYEQYF. The CDR3 coding sequence is TGTGCCAGCAGCTTTTTGGCGGGATACGAGCAGTACTTC.

The chain has TRBV20-1 and TRBJ2-3, with 9 nucleotides matching TRBD2. With V trimmed by 4 bases and J by 3 bases, 8 bases remained unmatched. Per the germline V gene, CDR1 is DFQATT and CDR2 is SNEGSKA (reference sequence). The CDR3 is 15 amino acids. The CDR3 here is CSATRASGKTDTQYF. For the CDR3, the DNA is TGCAGTGCTACCCGGGCTAGCGGGAAGACAGATACGCAGTATTTT.

The V and J genes are TRBV10-3 and TRBJ2-1, with 8 bases aligning to TRBD2. CDR3 length: 11 amino acids. V trimming: 11 bases; J trimming: 6 bases; junction bases outside the gene matches: 3. Germline values: CDR1 ENHRY, CDR2 SYGVKD. CDR3 coding DNA: TGTGCCTACGGGAGGGCCAATGAGCAGTTCTTC. It codes for CAYGRANEQFF.

The chain recombines TRBV27 with TRBJ2-2; a weak D match, TRBD1 (6 bases). Trimming pared 1 base from V and 4 bases from J, leaving 10 bases between. CDR3 length equals 15 residues. CDR1 is MNHEY and CDR2 is SMNVEV in the germline V gene (reference sequence). The CDR3 region has the DNA TGTGCCAGCAGTTTATTTACAGGGCCCACCGGGGAGCTGTTTTTT. Translating it yields CASSLFTGPTGELFF.

The chain joins TRBV5-1 to TRBJ1-1; D gene unclear. CDR1 and CDR2 from the germline V gene are SGHRS and YFSETQ. The CDR3 sequence is 15 residues long. V was pared by 4 bases and J by 6 bases, with 19 bases between. This chain's CDR3 is CASSAVRGQNPEAFF. As DNA, the CDR3 is TGCGCCAGCAGCGCTGTTAGAGGCCAAAACCCTGAAGCTTTCTTT.

This chain links TRBV7-3 with TRBJ2-2; D is ambiguous. The CDR3 contains 13 residues. Germline V gene lookup returns CDR1 SGHTA and CDR2 FQGTGA. Trimming left V 5 bases short and J 1 base short, with 5 bases between. In nucleotides, the CDR3 is TGTGCCAGCAGCCACATGAACACCGGGGAGCTGTTTTTT. It codes for CASSHMNTGELFF.

V gene TRBV5-6 combines with J gene TRBJ2-3; D gene uncertain. Trimming took 3 bases from V and 6 from J, leaving 20 bases between them. The V gene's germline CDR1 is SGHDT and CDR2 YYEEEE. The CDR3 covers 16 residues. As DNA, the CDR3 is TGTGCCAGCAGCTCCCTTGGGTCCCGGCGGTTGGATACGCAGTATTTT. Translation gives CASSSLGSRRLDTQYF.

The V call is TRBV20-1, the J call TRBJ2-3, with 11 bases matching TRBD1. The germline gives CDR1 DFQATT, CDR2 SNEGSKA (reference sequence). The CDR3 loop spans 14 amino acids. J lost 3 bases, V lost 5 bases, and 4 bases had no gene match. CDR3 in amino acids: CSAPGTGGTDTQYF. DNA for the CDR3: TGCAGTGCTCCCGGGACAGGGGGAACAGATACGCAGTATTTT.

V usage is TRBV12-3 or TRBV12-4 and J usage is TRBJ2-5, with TRBD1 matching 9 bases. V was clipped by 3 bases and J by 2 bases; unmatched bases: 13. The CDR3 sequence is 18 residues long. The CDR3 loop is CASSFGYRGRIAQETQYF. In DNA form, the CDR3 reads TGTGCCAGCAGTTTCGGTTACAGGGGGCGGATAGCTCAAGAGACCCAGTACTTC.

This clonotype was found many times. The V call is TRBV5-1, the J call TRBJ1-1, with unresolved D. This CDR3 is built from 13 residues. The V end lost 1 base, the J end lost 3 bases, and 7 bases lay between the germline ends. Germline V CDR1 and CDR2: SGHRS, YFSETQ. The DNA for the CDR3 is TGCGCCAGCAGCTTGATTCGGGACACTGAAGCTTTCTTT. Its protein product is CASSLIRDTEAFF.

CDR3 in amino acids: CASSLTGAPNEKLFF. CDR3 DNA: TGTGCCAGCAGCTTAACAGGGGCCCCTAATGAAAAACTGTTTTTT. The rearrangement links TRBV7-3 to TRBJ1-4, with D possibly matching TRBD1 (5 bases). This CDR3 is built from 15 residues. V was trimmed by 0 bases and J by 3 bases, leaving 8 bases between them. The germline V gene encodes CDR1 SGHTA and CDR2 FQGTGA.

The genes are TRBV11-3 and TRBJ2-2, with D perhaps TRBD1 (6 bases). CDR1 is SGHNT, CDR2 YENEEA, per germline. CDR3 length: 15 residues. V was pared by 3 bases and J by 3 bases, with 11 bases between. The chain's CDR3 is CASSFQDSYTGELFF. Here the CDR3 DNA reads TGTGCCAGCAGCTTCCAGGACAGCTACACCGGGGAGCTGTTTTTT. Full variable domain (remainder filled in from reference TRBV11-3 and TRBJ2-2): EAGVVQSPRYKIIEKKQPVAFWCNPISGHNTLYWYLQNLGQGPELLIRYENEEAVDDSQLPKDRFSAERLKGVDSTLKIQPAELGDSAVYLCASSFQDSYTGELFFGEGSRLTVL.

Only a few counts were recorded for this clonotype. The chain joins TRBV6-1 to TRBJ2-4, with 9 positions matching TRBD1. Unmatched junction bases numbered 3, after V lost 7 bases and J lost 2 bases. Germline CDR1 MNHNS, CDR2 SASEGT. The CDR3 consists of 14 residues. This CDR3 reads CASTGQGPKNIQYF. The CDR3 region has the DNA TGTGCCAGCACCGGACAGGGGCCCAAAAACATTCAGTACTTC.

This clonotype was seen a few times. The rearrangement uses TRBV5-1 and TRBJ2-1, with 7 nucleotides matching TRBD1. Germline V gene data show CDR1 as SGHRS and CDR2 as YFSETQ. The CDR3 contains 14 residues. With 0 bases clipped from V and 6 bases from J, the junction kept 3 bases outside the gene matches. The CDR3 DNA is TGCGCCAGCAGCTTGGCGACAGGGATCAATGAGCAGTTCTTC. Translation: CASSLATGINEQFF. Full variable domain (rest looked up from reference TRBV5-1 and TRBJ2-1): KAGVTQTPRYLIKTRGQQVTLSCSPISGHRSVSWYQQTPGQGLQFLFEYFSETQRNKGNFPGRFSGRQFSNSRSEMNVSTLELGDSALYLCASSLATGINEQFFGPGTRLTVL.

This clonotype has only a few counts. This sequence joins TRBV7-9 and TRBJ1-1, with D perhaps TRBD1 (5 bases). V was cut by 1 base and J by 3 bases, with 12 bases left in between. Germline CDR1 SEHNR, CDR2 FQNEAQ (reference sequence). This CDR3 region has 15 residues. CDR3 sequence: CASSLGGLGDTEAFF. CDR3 sequence (DNA): TGTGCCAGCAGCTTAGGCGGTTTGGGGGACACTGAAGCTTTCTTT.

The V call is TRBV6-5, the J call TRBJ2-5; a possible D gene is TRBD2 (6 bases). Germline V CDR1 and CDR2: MNHEY, SVGAGI. V lost 0 bases and J lost 2, with 13 bases in between. This CDR3 contains 16 residues. Here the CDR3 DNA reads TGTGCCAGCAGTTACTCGATGTCCGGGGGACAAGAGACCCAGTACTTC. Translated, it gives CASSYSMSGGQETQYF.

V and J are TRBV20-1 and TRBJ2-1; D might be TRBD2 (6 bases). This CDR3 has 12 residues. Germline CDR1 DFQATT, CDR2 SNEGSKA (reference sequence). Deletions cut 1 base from V and 8 bases from J, with 9 bases between. The DNA for the CDR3 is TGCAGTGCTAGAGCGACTAGTTATGAGCAGTTCTTC. Protein: CSARATSYEQFF.

In this sample, this clonotype turned up a few times. The CDR3: CAIRVSGTVNSGELFF. The CDR3 bases are TGTGCCATCAGGGTTTCCGGGACAGTTAATTCCGGGGAGCTGTTTTTT. V is TRBV10-3 and J is TRBJ2-2; 7 bases agree with TRBD1. V was clipped by 6 bases and J by 6 bases; unmatched bases: 13. Germline-derived CDR1 and CDR2 are ENHRY and SYGVKD. There are 16 residues in the CDR3.

This clonotype appeared a few times. This chain uses TRBV24-1 with TRBJ2-5; possible D gene TRBD1, 6 bases. Trimming removed 4 bases from V and 4 bases from J, with 12 bases in between. CDR1 is KGHDR, CDR2 SFDVKD, per germline. CDR3 length equals 14 residues. CDR3 region: CATSEWGTTETQYF. As DNA, the CDR3 is TGTGCCACCAGTGAATGGGGGACAACAGAGACCCAGTACTTC.

The rearrangement links TRBV5-1 to TRBJ1-1; 10 nucleotides line up with TRBD1. The CDR3 extends over 18 amino acids. The V segment lost 4 bases and the J segment 2 bases; nucleotides outside the gene matches: 14. CDR1 and CDR2 (germline): SGHRS, YFSETQ. The CDR3 nucleotides are TGCGCCAGCAGCCTCCGCCCGGGACAGGGGCCCTCCAACACTGAAGCTTTCTTT. It codes for CASSLRPGQGPSNTEAFF.

This chain uses TRBV6-1 with TRBJ2-3; 7 nucleotides align to TRBD2. Germline assignment: CDR1 MNHNS and CDR2 SASEGT. Trimming at V came to 5 bases and at J to 7 bases, leaving 18 bases not matched to a gene. This CDR3 region has 17 residues. In DNA, the CDR3 is TGTGCCAGCAGTACCCCCTTTCGCGGACTAGTGTCTCATACGCAGTATTTT. Translating gives CASSTPFRGLVSHTQYF.

This chain joins TRBV10-3 and TRBJ2-7, with D tentatively TRBD2 (5 bases). Germline CDR1 ENHRY, CDR2 SYGVKD. The CDR3 is 15 residues long. V was clipped by 7 bases and J by 3 bases, with 19 bases between them. The CDR3 here is CAINPAGGGLYEQYF. The DNA for the CDR3 is TGTGCCATCAACCCGGCGGGCGGCGGCCTCTACGAGCAGTACTTC.

This rearrangement joins TRBV2 to TRBJ2-3; D unresolved. Per germline, CDR1 SNHLY and CDR2 FYNNEI. V was cut by 8 bases and J by 5 bases, with 14 bases left in between. The CDR3 totals 13 residues. CDR3 DNA: TGTGCCAGCTTTTTCGGTGGTGGAGATACGCAGTATTTT. Its translation is CASFFGGGDTQYF. Using reference TRBV2 and TRBJ2-3 for the parts outside the CDR3, the full variable domain is EPEVTQTPSHQVTQMGQEVILRCVPISNHLYFYWYRQILGQKVEFLVSFYNNEISEKSEIFDDQFSVERPDGSNFTLKIRSTKLEDSAMYFCASFFGGGDTQYFGPGTRLTVL.

V usage is TRBV20-1 and J usage is TRBJ2-7; possible D gene TRBD1, 6 bases. V was shortened by 3 bases and J by 0 bases, with 12 bases between the two germline ends. Germline CDR1 and CDR2: DFQATT and SNEGSKA (reference sequence). This CDR3 spans 14 amino acids. This CDR3 reads CSAREDRNSYEQYV. The CDR3 nucleotides are TGCAGTGCTAGGGAGGACAGAAACTCCTACGAGCAGTACGTC.

Only a few counts were recorded for this clonotype. The chain has TRBV5-6 and TRBJ2-7; a possible D gene is TRBD2 (6 bases). From germline, CDR1 is SGHDT and CDR2 YYEEEE. V gave up 3 bases and J gave up 2 bases, with 18 bases separating them. There are 16 residues in the CDR3. The CDR3 is CASSYLVAEKAYEQYF. The CDR3 DNA is TGTGCCAGCAGCTACCTCGTAGCGGAGAAGGCCTACGAGCAGTACTTC.

This clonotype was observed many times. V usage is TRBV20-1 and J usage is TRBJ2-5; 7 bases line up with TRBD2. The germline V gene has CDR1 DFQATT and CDR2 SNEGSKA (reference sequence). The V segment lost 1 base and the J segment 1 base; nucleotides outside the gene matches: 6. This CDR3 contains 15 residues. CDR3 DNA sequence: TGCAGTGCTAGAGGCCTAGCGGAGCCCCAAGAGACCCAGTACTTC. Protein: CSARGLAEPQETQYF.

CDR3: CASGLWLAGASDTQYF. The CDR3 region has the DNA TGTGCTAGTGGTTTGTGGCTAGCGGGAGCCTCAGATACGCAGTATTTT. This sequence joins TRBV12-5 and TRBJ2-3; 10 nucleotides agree with TRBD2. Trimming took 2 bases from V and 4 from J; bases not matched to a gene: 6. The CDR3 length is 16 residues. Looked up from germline, CDR1 is LGHNT and CDR2 is FRNRAP.